These T cell receptor beta chains were read from a single sample in a study of cytomegalovirus exposure and HLA in healthy donors. Only in-frame clones appear in the TCRdb table, and some are missing; sequencing was by immunoSEQ multiplex PCR. The sample lists about 210,000 clones; more than 75% were seen once. What was sequenced was PBMCs. Every receptor here comes from a girl aged 2 to 10 in good health and CMV-seronegative. Both conserved end residues are part of each CDR3. D genes are given only for firm matches. For some rows the clone size is stated as once, few or many, or as a class when expanded; others skip it.

cdr3_length	v_call	j_call	d_call	clone_size	cdr3_aa	cdr3_nt
14	TRBV9	TRBJ2-1	-	-	CASSPAGSYNEQFF	TGTGCCAGCAGCCCGGCCGGGAGCTACAATGAGCAGTTCTTC
14	TRBV6-6	TRBJ1-5	TRBD1	-	CASSTGQGIQPQHF	TGTGCCAGCAGTACGGGACAGGGCATACAGCCCCAGCATTTT
14	TRBV7-8	TRBJ1-5	-	-	CASSLRWVNQPQHF	TGTGCCAGCAGCTTGCGGTGGGTAAATCAGCCCCAGCATTTT
16	TRBV30	TRBJ2-1	-	-	CAWSVRRGGPQDEQFF	TGTGCCTGGAGTGTACGGAGGGGGGGCCCCCAAGATGAGCAGTTCTTC
16	TRBV11-1	TRBJ2-5	TRBD2	-	CASSRVTGGFQETQYF	TGTGCCAGCAGCCGTGTGACGGGGGGATTCCAAGAGACCCAGTACTTC
15	TRBV7-3	TRBJ2-3	TRBD2	-	CASSLKAGATDTQYF	TGTGCCAGCAGCTTAAAAGCGGGAGCCACAGATACGCAGTATTTT
13	TRBV6-4	TRBJ2-5	-	-	CASSENYQETQYF	TGTGCCAGCAGTGAGAACTACCAAGAGACCCAGTACTTC
14	TRBV19	TRBJ2-1	TRBD2	-	CATQRASGYNEQFF	TGTGCCACCCAACGGGCTAGCGGTTACAATGAGCAGTTCTTC
14	TRBV10-3	TRBJ2-2	TRBD1	few	CALRRTGGSGELFF	TGTGCTCTCAGAAGGACAGGGGGATCCGGGGAGCTGTTTTTT
16	TRBV25-1	TRBJ1-6	-	-	CASSPWDIGLNSPLHF	TGTGCCAGCAGTCCCTGGGACATTGGGCTAAATTCACCCCTCCACTTT
15	TRBV9	TRBJ2-1	TRBD2	-	CASSVGREGPHEQFF	TGTGCCAGCAGCGTAGGACGGGAGGGCCCGCATGAGCAGTTCTTC
15	TRBV28	TRBJ2-3	TRBD1	few	CASSLKTGGSDTQYF	TGTGCCAGCAGTCTGAAGACAGGGGGGTCAGATACGCAGTATTTT
15	TRBV6-5	TRBJ2-7	TRBD2	few	CASSSERESGDEQYF	TGTGCCAGCAGTTCCGAGCGGGAGAGCGGCGACGAGCAGTACTTC
14	TRBV2	TRBJ1-1	-	few	CASTPKAVDTEAFF	TGTGCCAGCACCCCAAAAGCGGTAGACACTGAAGCTTTCTTT
14	TRBV5-1	TRBJ2-1	TRBD1	-	CASSDRGQWDEQFF	TGCGCCAGCTCGGACAGGGGGCAGTGGGATGAGCAGTTCTTC
16	TRBV7-9	TRBJ2-1	TRBD2	-	CSSSPTSGGSYNEQFF	TGTTCCAGCAGCCCGACTAGCGGGGGGTCGTACAATGAGCAGTTCTTC
14	TRBV19	TRBJ1-2	TRBD1	-	CASSRQGRDYGYTF	TGTGCCAGTAGTAGACAGGGGAGAGACTATGGCTACACCTTC
14	TRBV6-5	TRBJ2-4	-	-	CASSNGGFKNIQYF	TGTGCCAGCAGCAACGGGGGTTTCAAAAACATTCAGTACTTC
12	TRBV18	TRBJ2-3	-	once	CASSPGWDTQYF	TGTGCCAGCTCCCCCGGTTGGGATACGCAGTATTTT
15	TRBV27	TRBJ1-2	TRBD1	-	CASSLQTGDTYGYTF	TGTGCCAGCAGTTTACAAACAGGGGATACCTATGGCTACACCTTC
14	TRBV6-5	TRBJ1-2	-	-	CASSYSYKNYGYTF	TGTGCCAGCAGTTACTCGTACAAAAACTATGGCTACACCTTC
13	TRBV7-2	TRBJ1-1	-	few	CASGVPGGVEAFF	TGTGCCAGCGGGGTACCCGGAGGTGTAGAAGCTTTCTTT
16	TRBV7-9	TRBJ1-1	-	-	CASSPMTVLRNTEAFF	TGTGCCAGCAGCCCCATGACAGTACTTAGGAACACTGAAGCTTTCTTT
12	TRBV7-9	TRBJ2-7	-	few	CSSSLGGYEQYF	TGTTCCAGCAGCTTAGGAGGGTACGAGCAGTACTTC
15	TRBV25-1	TRBJ2-5	TRBD2	-	CASSKTSGGRETQYF	TGTGCCAGCAGTAAGACTAGCGGGGGGCGGGAGACCCAGTACTTC
16	TRBV19	TRBJ1-5	-	-	CASSTTVDYSNQPQHF	TGTGCCAGTAGCACCACTGTCGACTATAGCAATCAGCCCCAGCATTTT